The entry below gives a single TCR beta chain sequence along with its context. Source study methods: Owing to the provision of junction-only sequences devoid of quality scores by immunoSEQ, filtering differed. Method: immunoSEQ multiplex PCR; TCRdb's copy keeps in-frame clones and lacks some. V and J calls plus clone size are reproduced from that table; the DNA served to infer D and trimming. Here the sample spans millions of clones, just over 90% being singletons. The naive CD8 population came from CD45RO-negative cells selected for CCR7, without terminally differentiated effector memory CD45RA+ cells. V dropped 7 bases and J dropped 2 bases, with 18 bases sitting between them. This CDR3 is 15 amino acids long. Germline CDR1 SGHAT, CDR2 FQNNGV. The data originate from a study of shared clonotypes between healthy human individuals. Study at large: The donor group consisted of two women and a few men, aged 18 to 49. Donors had three CD4 naive, three CD4 memory, two CD8 naive and one CD8 memory plate apiece.

The sequenced sample was naive CD8+ T cells from PBMCs. The source is a man aged 18 to 29 in good health. Some clones in this sample may be carry-over from other donors' samples. The chain employs TRBV11-2 and TRBJ2-7; D tentatively reads TRBD1 or TRBD2 (5 bases each). The CDR3 DNA reads as TGTGCCAGCACCCTTAGTGGGGGAAGTCCCTACGAGCAGTACTTC. It is translated as CASTLSGGSPYEQYF. The variable domain in full, with the rest retrieved from reference TRBV11-2 and TRBJ2-7, is EAGVAQSPRYKIIEKRQSVAFWCNPISGHATLYWYQQILGQGPKLLIQFQNNGVVDDSQLPKDRFSAERLKGVDSTLKIQPAKLEDSAVYLCASTLSGGSPYEQYFGPGTRLTVT.